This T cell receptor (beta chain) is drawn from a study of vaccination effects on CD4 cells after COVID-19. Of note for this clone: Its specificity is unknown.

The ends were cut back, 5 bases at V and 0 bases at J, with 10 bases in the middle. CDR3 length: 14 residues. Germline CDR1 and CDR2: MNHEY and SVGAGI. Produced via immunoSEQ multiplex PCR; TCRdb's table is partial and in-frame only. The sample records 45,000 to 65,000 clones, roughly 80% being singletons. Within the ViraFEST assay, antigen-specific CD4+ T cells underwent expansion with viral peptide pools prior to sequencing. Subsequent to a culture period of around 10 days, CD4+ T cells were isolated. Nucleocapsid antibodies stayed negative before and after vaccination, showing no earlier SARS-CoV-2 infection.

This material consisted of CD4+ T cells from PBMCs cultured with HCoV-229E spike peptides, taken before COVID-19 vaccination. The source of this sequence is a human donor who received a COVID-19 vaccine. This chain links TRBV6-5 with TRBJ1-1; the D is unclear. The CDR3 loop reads CASSPPGMNTEAFF. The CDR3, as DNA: TGTGCCAGCAGTCCACCCGGGATGAACACTGAAGCTTTCTTT.